Shown below are 3 T cell receptor beta chains from a single sample sequenced in a study of neurological immune-mediated disorders. TCRdb passed the 5' RACE reads through MiXCR, listing each CDR3 protein once. The data hold tens of thousands of distinct CDR3 sequences, with 3% to 3.5% observed a single time. The sample consisted of PBMCs. These receptors all stem from a man in his forties with multiple sclerosis.

This rearrangement joins TRBV30 to TRBJ2-1, with a weak D call TRBD1 (5 bases). CDR3 size: 14 residues. Trimming cost V 1 base and J 8 bases, with 15 bases left between them. The germline gives CDR1 GTSNPN, CDR2 SVGIG (reference sequence). The CDR3: CAWSEDTGTDEQFF. Written as DNA, the CDR3 is TGTGCCTGGAGTGAGGACACAGGTACCGATGAGCAGTTCTTC.

This clonotype was found once. Being one base from a much bigger clone, this may be a read error. This chain links TRBV20-1 with TRBJ2-7; 7 bases fit TRBD2. The CDR3 consists of 13 residues. Germline CDR1 and CDR2: DFQATT and SNEGSKA (reference sequence). V was clipped by 4 bases and J by 4 bases; unmatched bases: 7. CDR3 residues: CSATGLDLYEQYF. Here the CDR3 DNA reads TGCAGTGCTACAGGACTAGACCTGTACGAGCAGTACTTC.

There are many counts of this clonotype. The J gene is TRBJ2-7, the V gene TRBV7-9; unclear D gene. The CDR3 covers 11 residues. Deletions cut 5 bases from V and 2 bases from J, with 4 bases between. Germline-derived CDR1 and CDR2 are SEHNR and FQNEAQ (reference sequence). In nucleotides, the CDR3 is TGTGCCAGCAGCCTAACCTACGAGCAGTACTTC. Translating it yields CASSLTYEQYF.